This is a list of T cell receptor beta chains from one sample in a study of shared clonotypes between healthy human individuals. The method was immunoSEQ multiplex PCR; TCRdb's version includes in-frame clones alone and lacks a portion of them. The sample holds approximately 1.4 million clones, 95% to 99% seen once. The sequenced sample was naive CD4+ T cells sorted from blood. The source of these receptors is a man aged 25 to 40 in good health. The CDR3 runs from the conserved cysteine through the conserved F or W. D genes are given only for firm matches. A row's size may be missing; if present it is once, few, many or a size class.

clone_size | d_call | j_call | v_call | cdr3_nt | cdr3_aa
NA | TRBD1 | TRBJ1-2 | TRBV7-9 | TGTGCCAGCAGCTTAGTGGGACAGGTACAATCTAACTATGGCTACACCTTC | CASSLVGQVQSNYGYTF
once | TRBD2 | TRBJ2-7 | TRBV6-5 | TGTGCCAGCAGCCCCGGAGGGGAGGGCCAGAACGAGCAGTACTTC | CASSPGGEGQNEQYF
NA | TRBD2 | TRBJ2-3 | TRBV9 | TGTGCCAGCAGCGGTAGCGGGAGGGTAGATACGCAGTATTTT | CASSGSGRVDTQYF
NA | TRBD1 | TRBJ1-2 | TRBV6-5 | TGTGCCAGCAGTGGGGACAGAACTTATGGCTACACCTTC | CASSGDRTYGYTF
NA | NA | TRBJ2-2 | TRBV4-3 | TGCGCCAGCAGCCTTACTAGTGCAGGGGAGCTGTTTTTT | CASSLTSAGELFF
once | TRBD2 | TRBJ2-1 | TRBV2 | TGTGCCAGCAGGGTAAGAACCGGGACTAGCGGTACAAATGAGCAGTTCTTC | CASRVRTGTSGTNEQFF
NA | NA | TRBJ2-1 | TRBV4-1 | TGCGCCAGCAGCCAAGCTACATCCCGCTCCTACAATGAGCAGTTCTTC | CASSQATSRSYNEQFF
NA | NA | TRBJ2-7 | TRBV2 | TGTGCCAGCAGTGTGGGGGGCACCTCCTACGAGCAGTACTTC | CASSVGGTSYEQYF
NA | TRBD1 | TRBJ2-1 | TRBV19 | TGTGCCAGTAGTACGCTGGGGACAGGGTCGTTTCCCACTTCCTACAATGAGCAGTTCTTC | CASSTLGTGSFPTSYNEQFF
once | NA | TRBJ2-7 | TRBV19 | TGTGCCAGTAGTATAGGGCGGGTACACGAGCAGTACTTC | CASSIGRVHEQYF
NA | NA | TRBJ1-3 | TRBV25-1 | TGTGCCAGCAGTGATGCCGGGTCTGACACCATATATTTT | CASSDAGSDTIYF
NA | NA | TRBJ2-3 | TRBV29-1 | TGCAGCGTTGAGTCGCAGGGCACAGATACGCAGTATTTT | CSVESQGTDTQYF
NA | NA | TRBJ2-1 | TRBV9 | TGTGCCAGCAGCCCCAGGGGAAGTAGGACCAATGAGCAGTTCTTC | CASSPRGSRTNEQFF
NA | NA | TRBJ2-7 | TRBV19 | TGTGCCAGTAGTATATCGGGGACGCAATACGAGCAGTACTTC | CASSISGTQYEQYF
NA | NA | TRBJ2-5 | TRBV9 | TGTGCCAGCAGCGTAGGGCAGAAAGAGACCCAGTACTTC | CASSVGQKETQYF
NA | NA | TRBJ1-3 | TRBV6-5 | TGTGCCAGCAGTTGGGGGGCGCCTGGCTCTGGAAACACCATATATTTT | CASSWGAPGSGNTIYF
NA | NA | TRBJ2-7 | TRBV7-2 | TGTGCCAGCAGCTTAGTGTCCATCAAAACCTACGAGCAGTACTTC | CASSLVSIKTYEQYF
NA | NA | TRBJ1-1 | TRBV19 | TGTGCCAGTAGTATAAAAAGGGCCGGGGAAGCTTTCTTT | CASSIKRAGEAFF
NA | TRBD1 | TRBJ2-7 | TRBV7-9 | TGTGCCAGCAGCCGGGGACAGGGAGGGTACGAGCAGTACTTC | CASSRGQGGYEQYF
NA | NA | TRBJ1-3 | TRBV5-1 | TGCGCCAGCAGCCTCGGGGGGGCGAGGCTCCTGGGAAACACCATATATTTT | CASSLGGARLLGNTIYF
NA | TRBD1 | TRBJ1-1 | TRBV29-1 | TGCAGCGTGTGGGACAGACCTAAAGCTTTCTTT | CSVWDRPKAFF
NA | TRBD1 | TRBJ2-7 | TRBV19 | TGTGCCAGTAGAAGGGACAGGGCGACCTACGAGCAGTACTTC | CASRRDRATYEQYF
NA | NA | TRBJ2-7 | TRBV25-1 | TGTGCCAGCAGTCAGATCTACGAGCAGTACTTC | CASSQIYEQYF
NA | NA | TRBJ2-3 | TRBV5-1 | TGCGCCAGCAGCCTAGGGTCCACAGATACGCAGTATTTT | CASSLGSTDTQYF
NA | NA | TRBJ2-7 | TRBV9 | TGTGCCAGCAGCCCGAGAGGGGTGGGATCCGACTACGAGCAGTACTTC | CASSPRGVGSDYEQYF
NA | TRBD1 | TRBJ2-3 | TRBV5-1 | TGCGCCAGCAGCTTGCTCGCGACAGGGGAAACTAGCACAGATACGCAGTATTTT | CASSLLATGETSTDTQYF
NA | NA | TRBJ1-1 | TRBV10-3 | TGTGCCATCAGTGAGGGTTGGGGGGCGAACACTGAAGCTTTCTTT | CAISEGWGANTEAFF
once | TRBD2 | TRBJ2-1 | TRBV14 | TGTGCCAGCAGCCAAGTGGCGGGAGTTAGCAATGAGCAGTTCTTC | CASSQVAGVSNEQFF
NA | TRBD1 | TRBJ1-5 | TRBV11-2 | TGTGCCAGCAGCTTGGGAGACAGGGGGCGCTTTCAGCCCCAGCATTTT | CASSLGDRGRFQPQHF
once | NA | TRBJ2-1 | TRBV29-1 | TGCAGCGTCCTGTCCGGGACCAAAAAGGGGTTCTTC | CSVLSGTKKGFF
NA | NA | TRBJ2-5 | TRBV29-1 | TGCAGCGTTGAGTCACACTCGGAAAAATGGGAGACCCAGTACTTC | CSVESHSEKWETQYF
NA | NA | TRBJ2-7 | TRBV7-2 | TGTGCCAGCAGCCGAATTACAGGGTTGCACGAGCAGTACTTC | CASSRITGLHEQYF
NA | NA | TRBJ2-2 | TRBV6-5 | TGTGCCAGCACAGCGAACACCGGGGAGCTGTTTTTT | CASTANTGELFF
NA | TRBD2 | TRBJ2-5 | TRBV7-6 | TGTGCCAGCAGCTACGGGAGGGGAGAGACCCAGTACTTC | CASSYGRGETQYF
NA | NA | TRBJ1-2 | TRBV7-9 | TGTGCCAGCAGCTTTTATGTAGGGCAGGGCGGCGTTTATGGCTACACCTTC | CASSFYVGQGGVYGYTF
NA | NA | TRBJ2-1 | TRBV14 | TGTGCCAGCAGCCAAGATACGGGGAATGAGCAGTTCTTC | CASSQDTGNEQFF
NA | TRBD2 | TRBJ2-5 | TRBV5-1 | TGCGCCAGCAAGCCTTTCGGGGGGGCTTTTGACCAAGAGACCCAGTACTTC | CASKPFGGAFDQETQYF
NA | TRBD2 | TRBJ2-5 | TRBV5-1 | TGCGCCAGCAGCTTGGGACTAGCGGGAGGGAAAGAGACCCAGTACTTC | CASSLGLAGGKETQYF
NA | NA | TRBJ2-5 | TRBV27 | TGTGCCAGCAGTTTACCTTACCAAGAGACCCAGTACTTC | CASSLPYQETQYF
NA | NA | TRBJ2-6 | TRBV25-1 | TGTGCCAGCAGGGGAGGGGAGGGGGCCTACTCTGGGGCCAACGTCCTGACTTTC | CASRGGEGAYSGANVLTF
NA | NA | TRBJ1-4 | TRBV27 | TGTGCCAGCAGTCCTCTGACGGGGGTTGGAATCGAAAAACTGTTTTTT | CASSPLTGVGIEKLFF
NA | TRBD2 | TRBJ2-7 | TRBV6-4 | TGTGCCAGCAGTGGTCTAGCGGGATTCGAGCAGTACTTC | CASSGLAGFEQYF
NA | NA | TRBJ1-5 | TRBV19 | TGTGCCAGTAATCTTTGGATAGGCGAAGGCAATCAGCCCCAGCATTTT | CASNLWIGEGNQPQHF
NA | NA | TRBJ2-6 | TRBV7-9 | TGTGCCAGCAGCCGGGGGACTGACCTCCCCGGGGCCAACGTCCTGACTTTC | CASSRGTDLPGANVLTF
once | NA | TRBJ2-7 | TRBV7-9 | TGTGCCAGCAGCTCACGGGTCACCGGCTACGAGCAGTACTTC | CASSSRVTGYEQYF